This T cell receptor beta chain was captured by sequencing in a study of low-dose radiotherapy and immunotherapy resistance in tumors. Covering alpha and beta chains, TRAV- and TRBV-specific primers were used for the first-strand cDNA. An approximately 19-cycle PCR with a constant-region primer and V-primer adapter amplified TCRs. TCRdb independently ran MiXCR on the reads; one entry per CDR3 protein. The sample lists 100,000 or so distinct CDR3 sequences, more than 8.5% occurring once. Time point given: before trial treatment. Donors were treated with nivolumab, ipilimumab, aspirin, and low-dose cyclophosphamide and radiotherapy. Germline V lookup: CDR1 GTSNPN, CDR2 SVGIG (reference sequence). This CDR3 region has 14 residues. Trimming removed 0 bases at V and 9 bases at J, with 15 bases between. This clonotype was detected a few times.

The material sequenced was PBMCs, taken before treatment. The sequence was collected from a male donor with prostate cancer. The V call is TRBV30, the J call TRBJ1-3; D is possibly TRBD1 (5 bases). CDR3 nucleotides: TGTGCCTGGAGTGTAGACAGAGGAGGCTCCACCATATATTTT. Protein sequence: CAWSVDRGGSTIYF.